The source of this TCR beta chain is a study of circulating CD8 cells and anti-PD-1 response in melanoma. At the level of the study: About 50% of the 13 melanoma patients received first-line anti-PD-1 therapy.

From live CD3+CD8+TCRalphabeta+ cells, four PD-1 and/or TIGIT subsets were sorted. Each library started from approximately 15 ng of total RNA using the QIAseq Immune Repertoire TCR panel. TCRdb fed the reads into MiXCR, producing one record per CDR3 protein. This repertoire shows over a thousand distinct CDR3 sequences, over 8.5% found once; its top ten account for 25% to 35%. Study results and limitations: Previously treated and treatment-naive patients were pooled together.

This CDR3 has 16 amino acids. Germline CDR1 SGDLS, CDR2 YYNGEE. J lost 3 bases, V lost 4 bases, and 9 bases had no gene match. This clonotype is classed as medium-sized. The antigen remains undetermined. The rearrangement uses TRBV9 and TRBJ2-1; 8 bases align to TRBD2. This material consisted of CD8+ T cells from PBMCs, taken at baseline or after one month of anti-PD-1 therapy (not recorded which). The clonotype was recovered from a human donor with melanoma. The CDR3 coding sequence is TGTGCCAGCAGCTCGTCTAGCGGGTCAGACTACAATGAGCAGTTCTTC. Translated: CASSSSSGSDYNEQFF.